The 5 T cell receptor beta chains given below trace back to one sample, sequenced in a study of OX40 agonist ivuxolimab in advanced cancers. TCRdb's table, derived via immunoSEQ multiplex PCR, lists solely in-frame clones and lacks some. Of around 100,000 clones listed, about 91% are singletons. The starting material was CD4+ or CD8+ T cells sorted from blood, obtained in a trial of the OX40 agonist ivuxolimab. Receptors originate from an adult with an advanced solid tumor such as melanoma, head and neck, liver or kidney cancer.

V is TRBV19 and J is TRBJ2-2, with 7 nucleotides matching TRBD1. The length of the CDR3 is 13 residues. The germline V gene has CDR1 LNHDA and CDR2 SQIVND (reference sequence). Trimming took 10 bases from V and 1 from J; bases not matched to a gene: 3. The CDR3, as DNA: TGTGCCACGGGACAGCAGAACACCGGGGAGCTGTTTTTT. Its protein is CATGQQNTGELFF. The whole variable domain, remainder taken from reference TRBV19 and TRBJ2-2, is DGGITQSPKYLFRKEGQNVTLSCEQNLNHDAMYWYRQDPGQGLRLIYYSQIVNDFQKGDIAEGYSVSREKKESFPLTVTSAQKNPTAFYLCATGQQNTGELFFGEGSRLTVL.

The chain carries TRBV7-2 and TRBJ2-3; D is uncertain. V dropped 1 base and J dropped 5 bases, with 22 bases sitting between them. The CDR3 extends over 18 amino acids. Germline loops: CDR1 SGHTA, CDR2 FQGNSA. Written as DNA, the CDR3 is TGTGCCAGCAGCTTAGTGAGTTTGCTTCCACGCGGTGGAGATACGCAGTATTTT. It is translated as CASSLVSLLPRGGDTQYF.

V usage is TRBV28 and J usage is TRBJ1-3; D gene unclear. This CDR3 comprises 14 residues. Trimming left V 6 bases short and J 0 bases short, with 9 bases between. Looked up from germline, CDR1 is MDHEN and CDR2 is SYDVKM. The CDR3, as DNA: TGTGCCAGCAGAACCGGGTACTCTGGAAACACCATATATTTT. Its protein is CASRTGYSGNTIYF.

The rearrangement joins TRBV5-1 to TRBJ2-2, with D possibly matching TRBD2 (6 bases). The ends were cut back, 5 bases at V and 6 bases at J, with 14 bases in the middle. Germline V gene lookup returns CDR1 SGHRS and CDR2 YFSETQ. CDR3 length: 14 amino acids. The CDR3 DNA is TGCGCCAGCAGTGTCGGGAGCCCCCCCGGGGAGCTGTTTTTT. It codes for CASSVGSPPGELFF.

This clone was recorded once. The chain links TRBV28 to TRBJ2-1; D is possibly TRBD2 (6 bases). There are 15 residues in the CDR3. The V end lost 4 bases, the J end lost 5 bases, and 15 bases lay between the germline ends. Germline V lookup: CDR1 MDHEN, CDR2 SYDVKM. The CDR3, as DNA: TGTGCCAGCAGTTCCGGACTAACCCGAGACAATGAGCAGTTCTTC. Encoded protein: CASSSGLTRDNEQFF.